This TCR beta chain was sequenced in a study of control samples from healthy donors and cancer patients. The data were produced by immunoSEQ multiplex PCR, yet TCRdb's version contains in-frame clones alone and is incomplete. This table holds 75,000 to 100,000 clones, 88% found once. Sample: blood. This receptor was taken from a man between 25 and 39 years old in good health.

The CDR3 DNA is TGTGCCAGCAGCTTAGATTGGGTGCTAGCGGGACGAGAGCAGTACTTC. Its protein product is CASSLDWVLAGREQYF. The gene calls are TRBV11-2 and TRBJ2-7, with 9 bases aligning to TRBD2. CDR1 and CDR2 (germline): SGHAT, FQNNGV. V lost 0 bases and J lost 7; bases outside the gene matches: 10. The CDR3 has 16 residues.